This TCR beta chain was sequenced for a study of CD8 T cells in ankylosing spondylitis. Findings and caveats of the study: In the blood and synovial fluid of reactive arthritis, some motif variants had been previously reported. It was reported that disease-linked clones were significantly enriched in matched ankylosing spondylitis synovial fluid. CD8+ cells made up the disease-linked clones, which were relatively rare in peripheral blood. Within ankylosing spondylitis blood, a TCR beta motif made up of eight or nine highly homologous variants appeared to be characteristic.

Notes on this clonotype: Its antigen is still unknown.

Molecular-barcoded quantitative 5'-RACE produced these TCR beta libraries. TCRdb reprocessed the 5' RACE reads via MiXCR and lists one record per CDR3 protein. The table shows around 890,000 distinct CDR3 sequences, with approximately 10% occurring only once. V lost 8 bases and J 11 bases, leaving 21 bases between the germline ends. Germline CDR1 MDHEN, CDR2 SYDVKM. The CDR3 covers 13 residues. This receptor was identified in a male donor with ankylosing spondylitis. V usage is TRBV28 and J usage is TRBJ1-1; D remains ambiguous. Input material: blood, either unsorted or a sorted T cell fraction (not recorded which). The CDR3: CASGVDQPEGAFF. CDR3 bases: TGTGCCAGCGGGGTGGACCAGCCCGAGGGCGCTTTCTTT.